These T cell receptor beta chains were read from a single sample in a study of blood T cell repertoires in COVID-19. Profiled with immunoSEQ multiplex PCR; TCRdb holds only in-frame clones, not every one. This sample has around 95,000 clones; roughly 92% occur once, and the top ten carry 2.1%. Sequencing was done on a sample of peripheral blood. Receptors originate from a man between 45 and 60 years old with active COVID-19. Both conserved end residues are part of each CDR3. A D gene is named only where the DNA matches it firmly. Size values are once, few and many counts, or a class for expanded clones, and some rows have none.

j_gene,d_gene,v_gene,abundance,CDR3aa,CDR3nt
TRBJ2-2,TRBD1,TRBV10-3,-,CAIATGGYTGELFF,TGTGCCATTGCGACAGGGGGGTACACCGGGGAGCTGTTTTTT
TRBJ1-1,-,TRBV20-1,-,CSAYSWTEAFF,TGCAGTGCATACAGCTGGACTGAAGCTTTCTTT
TRBJ2-2,TRBD1,TRBV5-4,-,CASSPGQGFGELFF,TGTGCCAGCAGCCCGGGACAGGGTTTCGGGGAGCTGTTTTTT
TRBJ2-7,TRBD2,TRBV14,-,CASSQGLAEREQYF,TGTGCCAGCAGCCAAGGACTAGCGGAAAGGGAGCAGTACTTC
TRBJ1-1,-,TRBV19,-,CASSGPHFGHMGAVKNTEAFF,TGTGCCAGTAGTGGACCCCATTTTGGGCATATGGGGGCGGTTAAGAACACTGAAGCTTTCTTT
TRBJ1-6,TRBD1,TRBV7-9,-,CASSTNWTGIGSPLHF,TGTGCCAGCAGCACCAATTGGACAGGGATCGGTTCACCCCTCCACTTT
TRBJ2-1,-,TRBV3-1/TRBV3-2,-,CASSRRDEQFF,TGTGCCAGCAGTCGGAGGGACGAGCAGTTCTTC
TRBJ1-2,TRBD1,TRBV24-1,few,CATSQGAGYGYTF,TGTGCCACGTCACAGGGGGCTGGGTATGGCTACACCTTC
TRBJ2-2,TRBD2,TRBV19,-,CASSPPGLATGELFF,TGTGCCAGTAGTCCGCCGGGACTAGCGACCGGGGAGCTGTTTTTT
TRBJ1-6,TRBD1,TRBV6-5,-,CASGSGQENSPLHF,TGTGCCAGCGGGTCGGGACAGGAAAATTCACCCCTCCACTTT
TRBJ1-6,TRBD1,TRBV6-5,-,CASSYQQGGGSPLHF,TGTGCCAGCAGTTATCAACAGGGGGGCGGTTCACCCCTCCACTTT
TRBJ1-2,-,TRBV7-9,once,CASSLSAGEGSGYTF,TGTGCCAGCAGCTTATCGGCAGGGGAGGGGAGTGGCTACACCTTC
TRBJ1-1,TRBD1,TRBV7-6,-,CASSGGQGGTEAFF,TGTGCCAGCAGCGGCGGACAGGGAGGCACTGAAGCTTTCTTT
TRBJ2-5,TRBD2,TRBV5-1,-,CASSFLAGGQLETQYF,TGCGCCAGCAGCTTCCTAGCGGGGGGGCAGTTAGAGACCCAGTACTTC
TRBJ2-1,-,TRBV6-1,-,CASSEAGLPYNEQFF,TGTGCCAGCAGTGAAGCGGGGCTCCCCTACAATGAGCAGTTCTTC
TRBJ2-1,TRBD2,TRBV5-1,-,CASSPTSGPMNNEQFF,TGCGCCAGCAGCCCTACTAGCGGTCCGATGAACAATGAGCAGTTCTTC
TRBJ2-5,-,TRBV10-2,-,CASSRGRNGETQYF,TGCGCCAGCAGCAGGGGCAGGAATGGAGAGACCCAGTACTTC
TRBJ1-1,TRBD1,TRBV5-1,-,CASSSIGTATEAFF,TGCGCCAGCAGCTCAATCGGGACAGCCACTGAAGCTTTCTTT
TRBJ1-5,-,TRBV12-3/TRBV12-4,-,CASSAVKSQPQHF,TGTGCCAGCAGTGCCGTTAAGAGTCAGCCCCAGCATTTT
TRBJ1-3,-,TRBV6-1,-,CASSDLTGNTIYF,TGTGCCAGCAGTGATCTCACAGGGAACACCATATATTTT
TRBJ1-1,-,TRBV5-5,-,CASSLALRSSTEAFF,TGTGCCAGCAGCTTGGCCTTGAGAAGTTCCACTGAAGCTTTCTTT
TRBJ1-4,TRBD1,TRBV15,once,CATRTGGARGNEKLFF,TGTGCCACAAGGACAGGGGGCGCCCGGGGAAATGAAAAACTGTTTTTT
TRBJ2-5,-,TRBV9,once,CASSVGGGARETQYF,TGTGCCAGCAGCGTAGGAGGGGGGGCCAGAGAGACCCAGTACTTC
TRBJ2-3,-,TRBV5-4,-,CASSLGASGLTDTQYF,TGTGCCAGCAGCTTGGGGGCCAGCGGACTCACAGATACGCAGTATTTT
TRBJ1-4,-,TRBV6-1,-,CASSERTVNEKLFF,TGTGCCAGCAGTGAGAGGACAGTTAATGAAAAACTGTTTTTT
TRBJ2-1,TRBD1,TRBV7-8,-,CASSLKRTGGNEQFF,TGTGCCAGCAGCTTGAAGCGGACAGGGGGCAATGAGCAGTTCTTC
TRBJ1-3,-,TRBV7-9,-,CASSPPGNTIYF,TGTGCCAGCAGCCCCCCGGGAAACACCATATATTTT
TRBJ1-3,TRBD1,TRBV5-1,-,CASSPGQPGNTIYF,TGCGCCAGCAGCCCGGGACAGCCTGGAAACACCATATATTTT
TRBJ2-5,TRBD2,TRBV11-2,-,CASTEVGGVQETQYF,TGTGCCAGCACCGAAGTGGGGGGGGTGCAAGAGACCCAGTACTTC
TRBJ1-2,TRBD1,TRBV19,few,CATRPGQGNYGYTF,TGTGCCACTCGCCCCGGACAGGGGAACTATGGCTACACCTTC
TRBJ2-1,TRBD1,TRBV24-1,-,CATSPSGQGAKNEQFF,TGTGCCACCAGCCCCTCCGGACAGGGGGCGAAAAATGAGCAGTTCTTC
TRBJ2-1,TRBD2,TRBV12-5,-,CASLYGTSGGAYNEQFF,TGTGCTAGTCTTTACGGGACTAGCGGGGGGGCCTACAATGAGCAGTTCTTC
TRBJ1-1,-,TRBV5-8,-,CASSFIGGTEAFF,TGTGCCAGCAGCTTTATAGGGGGTACTGAAGCTTTCTTT
TRBJ2-3,TRBD2,TRBV29-1,-,CSGPAGVETDTQYF,TGCAGCGGCCCTGCGGGGGTGGAGACAGATACGCAGTATTTT
TRBJ1-5,TRBD1,TRBV19,-,CASTGGAAQPQHF,TGTGCCAGTACAGGGGGCGCAGCCCAGCCCCAGCATTTT
TRBJ2-7,TRBD2,TRBV5-3,-,CARSVLSGGAYEQYF,TGTGCCAGAAGCGTCCTTAGCGGGGGGGCCTACGAGCAGTACTTC